This entry describes one T cell receptor beta chain. TCRdb's copy holds only in-frame clones and misses some; the assay was immunoSEQ multiplex PCR. The data contain some 150,000 clones, about 88% of them singletons. Regarding time point: baseline pretreatment blood. Treatment here: 15 Gy SBRT to primary tumor, nephrectomy 4 weeks later. This specimen belongs to a study of radiation and T cells in renal cell carcinoma. Germline lookup yields CDR1 LNHDA and CDR2 SQIVND (reference sequence). Trimming removed 7 bases from V and 7 bases from J; junction bases left unmatched: 8. CDR3 size: 15 residues. The receptor's source is a woman aged 45-65 years with renal cell carcinoma. The chain couples TRBV19 to TRBJ1-5, with 12 bases identical to TRBD1. Specimen: blood, collected from a patient whose treatment included radiotherapy and nephrectomy. Here the CDR3 DNA reads TGTGCCAGTACCTCCGGGACAGGGGGCTGGCAGCCCCAGCATTTT. As protein: CASTSGTGGWQPQHF.